This section outlines one T cell receptor (beta chain) sequence together with its context. Its antigen is not identified. The data stem from a study of T cell responses to AZD1222 COVID-19 vaccine. Findings and limits, study-wide: Repertoires were obtained only post-peak T cell response.

Germline V gene data show CDR1 as SGHNT and CDR2 as YYREEE (reference sequence). The CDR3 spans 15 residues. Trimming took 4 bases from V and 0 from J, leaving 8 bases between them. Produced via immunoSEQ multiplex PCR; TCRdb's table is partial and in-frame only. Here the sample spans around 67,000 clones, less than 90% being singletons. This material consisted of peripheral blood, taken on day 0 of AZD1222 vaccination. The receptor was derived from an adult in good health. The rearrangement joins TRBV5-4 to TRBJ1-6; D remains unclear. CDR3 coding DNA: TGTGCCAGCAGCCCTTCGGGCTCCTATAATTCACCCCTCCACTTT. It is translated as CASSPSGSYNSPLHF.